This T cell receptor beta chain was captured by sequencing in a study of control samples from healthy donors and cancer patients. Repertoires were generated with immunoSEQ multiplex PCR, while TCRdb's copy carries only in-frame clones and drops some. The sample holds some 95,000 clones, about 91% seen once. The germline V gene has CDR1 KGHSH and CDR2 LQKENI. The CDR3 spans 15 residues. Trimming shortened V by 6 bases and J by 1 base, and 15 bases separated the two germline ends. Sequencing was carried out using blood. The TCR was taken from a man aged 30 to 45 in good health. The chain uses TRBV18 and TRBJ1-1; maybe TRBD1 (5 bases). For the CDR3, the DNA is TGTGCCAGCTCTCCCCGGGGCGGCAAGAACACTGAAGCTTTCTTT. Protein: CASSPRGGKNTEAFF.